The 14 T cell receptor beta chains given below trace back to one sample, sequenced in a study of CD8+ T cells in alopecia areata. As to treatment: oral pan-JAK inhibitor, 5-10 mg twice daily. Sequencing relied on a cDNA template that was reverse transcribed from extracted RNA. TCRdb keeps only in-frame clones here, not all; method: immunoSEQ multiplex PCR. The table lists some 80,000 clones, about 71% of them singletons, with around 24% in the top ten. Material: CD8+ T cells sorted from blood, obtained at week 24, from a patient treated with tofacitinib. The receptors derive from a human donor with alopecia areata.

In its sample, this clone was seen a few times. The chain couples TRBV25-1 to TRBJ1-5; D remains unclear. CDR3 length equals 13 residues. V was trimmed by 3 bases and J by 6 bases, leaving 9 bases between them. Germline V gene data show CDR1 as MGHDK and CDR2 as SYGVNS. The CDR3 region has the DNA TGTGCCAGCAGTGAGGGTATTGGTCAGCCCCAGCATTTT. It codes for CASSEGIGQPQHF. Variable domain in full (rest from reference TRBV25-1 and TRBJ1-5): EADIYQTPRYLVIGTGKKITLECSQTMGHDKMYWYQQDPGMELHLIHYSYGVNSTEKGDLSSESTVSRIRTEHFPLTLESARPSHTSQYLCASSEGIGQPQHFGDGTRLSIL.

A few counts support this clone. The chain couples TRBV7-9 to TRBJ2-7; D call uncertain. The CDR3 is 14 residues long. V dropped 0 bases and J dropped 3 bases, with 9 bases sitting between them. Germline-derived CDR1 and CDR2 are SEHNR and FQNEAQ (reference sequence). The CDR3 region has the DNA TGTGCCAGCAGCTTAGCTCGGACCTTCTACGAGCAGTACTTC. It translates to CASSLARTFYEQYF.

This clone was counted between two and nine times. V and J are TRBV7-9 and TRBJ1-2, with 7 bases identical to TRBD1. There are 15 residues in the CDR3. The germline V gene has CDR1 SEHNR and CDR2 FQNEAQ (reference sequence). V shed 5 bases and J 5 bases; nucleotides not matched to a gene: 11. CDR3 sequence (DNA): TGTGCCAGCAGCGTGACAGGGTCACAACTTTATGGCTACACCTTC. Amino acids: CASSVTGSQLYGYTF.

V is TRBV27 and J is TRBJ1-1; maybe TRBD1 (5 bases). This CDR3 has 12 amino acids. The germline V gene has CDR1 MNHEY and CDR2 SMNVEV (reference sequence). V shed 6 bases and J shed 7 bases, with 12 bases lying between them. CDR3: CASSPMGDEAFF. The CDR3 bases are TGTGCCAGCAGCCCCATGGGGGATGAAGCTTTCTTT.

This clone was counted a few times. The rearrangement uses TRBV18 and TRBJ1-5; TRBD1 might be the D (6 bases). The CDR3 is 14 amino acids. Germline-derived CDR1 and CDR2 are KGHSH and LQKENI. V was trimmed by 2 bases and J by 6 bases, leaving 11 bases between them. CDR3 nucleotides: TGTGCCAGCTCACCATCAGGGGCTACTCAGCCCCAGCATTTT. Residues: CASSPSGATQPQHF.

V is TRBV5-1 and J is TRBJ2-7, with 10 nucleotides matching TRBD2. The junction had 7 bases not matched to a gene; V was cut back by 0 bases and J by 4 bases. Germline V CDR1 and CDR2: SGHRS, YFSETQ. The CDR3 contains 16 residues. CDR3 sequence: CASSLAASGSSYEQYF. The CDR3 DNA reads TGCGCCAGCAGCTTGGCGGCTAGCGGGAGCAGTTACGAGCAGTACTTC.

CDR3 in amino acids: CASSQGDSYEQYF. The CDR3 DNA reads TGTGCCAGCAGCCAAGGTGACTCTTACGAGCAGTACTTC. The chain links TRBV4-2 to TRBJ2-7; D uncertain. CDR3 size: 13 residues. Looked up from germline, CDR1 is LGHNA and CDR2 is YNFKEQ. Trimming pared 1 base from V and 4 bases from J, leaving 8 bases between.

The V and J genes are TRBV27 and TRBJ1-1; 9 bases line up with TRBD1. The CDR3 contains 15 residues. Germline lookup yields CDR1 MNHEY and CDR2 SMNVEV (reference sequence). J was trimmed by 1 base and V by 5 bases; bases with no gene match: 5. As DNA, the CDR3 is TGTGCCAGCAGTCTGGGACAGGGCCGGAACACTGAAGCTTTCTTT. Its protein product is CASSLGQGRNTEAFF.

This clone was seen more than once but under ten times. J is TRBJ2-5 and V is TRBV29-1; 12 nucleotides line up with TRBD2. The junction had 25 bases not matched to a gene; V was cut back by 8 bases and J by 3 bases. The CDR3 consists of 20 residues. CDR1 and CDR2 (germline): SQVTM, ANQGSEA. The CDR3 DNA reads as TGCAGCAACACCTGCCGGGCCCTCTGGCTAGCGGGGGGGCCAGAAGAGACCCAGTACTTC. The encoded protein is CSNTCRALWLAGGPEETQYF.

The rearrangement uses TRBV9 and TRBJ2-1, with TRBD1 as a possible D gene (6 bases). V gave up 4 bases and J gave up 7 bases, with 12 bases separating them. Germline CDR1 is SGDLS and CDR2 is YYNGEE. This CDR3 has 13 amino acids. CDR3 residues: CASSTGHENEQFF. CDR3 DNA sequence: TGTGCCAGCAGCACGGGACACGAAAATGAGCAGTTCTTC.

The CDR3 nucleotides read TGTGCCAGCAGTGGCACTAGCGGGGGGCAAGAGACCCAGTACTTC. This translates into CASSGTSGGQETQYF. The gene calls are TRBV2 and TRBJ2-5; 12 bases agree with TRBD2. V was pared by 4 bases and J by 2 bases, with 2 bases of the junction left unmatched. CDR1 and CDR2 (germline): SNHLY, FYNNEI. The CDR3 totals 15 residues.

This clone has a single count. Other nucleotide sequences in the sample specify the same CDR3. This rearrangement joins TRBV19 to TRBJ1-1; the D is unclear. Germline lookup yields CDR1 LNHDA and CDR2 SQIVND (reference sequence). Trimming shortened V by 6 bases and J by 0 bases, and 2 bases separated the two germline ends. CDR3 length equals 11 residues. This chain's CDR3 is CASSLNTEAFF. CDR3 in DNA: TGTGCCAGTAGCTTGAACACTGAAGCTTTCTTT.

This sequence joins TRBV13 and TRBJ1-1; no reliable D call. Trimming left V 1 base short and J 4 bases short, with 10 bases between. From germline, CDR1 is PRHDT and CDR2 FYEKMQ (reference sequence). This CDR3 has 14 amino acids. CDR3 in amino acids: CASSLERRATEAFF. The CDR3 DNA reads TGTGCCAGCAGCTTAGAAAGGAGGGCCACTGAAGCTTTCTTT. The entire variable domain, with the rest obtained from reference TRBV13 and TRBJ1-1, is as follows: AAGVIQSPRHLIKEKRETATLKCYPIPRHDTVYWYQQGPGQDPQFLISFYEKMQSDKGSIPDRFSAQQFSDYHSELNMSSLELGDSALYFCASSLERRATEAFFGQGTRLTVV.

V and J are TRBV2 and TRBJ1-1; possibly TRBD1 for D (6 bases). The CDR3 has 15 residues. The germline V gene encodes CDR1 SNHLY and CDR2 FYNNEI. V was clipped by 4 bases and J by 0 bases, with 12 bases between them. CDR3 amino acids: CASSVPQGLNTEAFF. The DNA for the CDR3 is TGTGCCAGCAGTGTCCCACAGGGCCTGAACACTGAAGCTTTCTTT.